Below are 9 T cell receptor beta chains sequenced from a single sample in a study of blood T cell repertoires in COVID-19. Some clones are missing from TCRdb's copy, which holds only in-frame ones; the method was immunoSEQ multiplex PCR. The sample consists of 200,000 or so clones, roughly 87% of them appearing once. Sequenced input: PBMCs or T cells enriched from blood (not recorded which). All receptors derive from a man aged 25 to 45 in a cohort exposed to, infected with or recovered from COVID-19 (not recorded which).

The chain combines TRBV12-3 or TRBV12-4 with TRBJ1-1, with D unclear. This CDR3 is 12 amino acids long. V was shortened by 3 bases and J by 1 base, with 3 bases between the two germline ends. The CDR3, as DNA: TGTGCCAGCAGTTTTCAGAACACTGAAGCTTTCTTT. It translates to CASSFQNTEAFF.

This chain connects TRBV5-1 to TRBJ1-1, with 11 positions matching TRBD1. Germline CDR1 SGHRS, CDR2 YFSETQ. Trimming at V came to 6 bases and at J to 0 bases, leaving 7 bases not matched to a gene. The CDR3 is 16 residues long. The CDR3 nucleotides are TGCGCCAGCATACGTGGGACAGGGGGTATGAACACTGAAGCTTTCTTT. Its translation: CASIRGTGGMNTEAFF.

Of note for this clone: Other DNA sequences from this sample encode an identical CDR3 as well. V and J are TRBV28 and TRBJ1-5, with a possible D match to TRBD1 (5 bases). Trimming cost V 1 base and J 6 bases, with 10 bases left between them. The V gene's germline CDR1 is MDHEN and CDR2 SYDVKM. The CDR3 loop spans 14 amino acids. The CDR3 protein is CASSLLGGSQPQHF. The DNA of the CDR3 is TGTGCCAGCAGTTTATTGGGGGGGAGTCAGCCCCAGCATTTT.

This chain connects TRBV11-2 to TRBJ2-3; 7 nucleotides agree with TRBD2. V shed 2 bases, J shed 2 bases, and the junction held 7 bases outside the gene matches. Germline V gene lookup returns CDR1 SGHAT and CDR2 FQNNGV. The CDR3 covers 16 residues. The CDR3 sequence is CASSLRLGRVTDTQYF. The DNA of the CDR3 is TGTGCCAGCAGCTTACGCCTGGGGAGGGTCACAGATACGCAGTATTTT.

The chain has TRBV7-9 and TRBJ2-7; a possible D gene is TRBD1 (5 bases). The CDR3 has 12 amino acids. Trimming took off 5 bases at V and 4 bases at J, with 9 bases between the two ends. CDR1 SEHNR and CDR2 FQNEAQ come from the germline V gene (reference sequence). CDR3 in amino acids: CASSPGLYEQYF. The CDR3 DNA follows: TGTGCCAGCAGCCCAGGGTTGTACGAGCAGTACTTC.

The rearrangement joins TRBV13 to TRBJ1-1; D uncertain. The CDR3 is 12 amino acids. V dropped 5 bases and J dropped 6 bases, with 10 bases sitting between them. Germline CDR1 PRHDT, CDR2 FYEKMQ (reference sequence). The CDR3 DNA follows: TGTGCCAGCAGCCTCAACATCGCTGAAGCTTTCTTT. As protein: CASSLNIAEAFF.

The chain recombines TRBV19 with TRBJ2-1; D perhaps matches TRBD2 (6 bases). V gave up 3 bases and J gave up 7 bases, with 10 bases separating them. Germline V gene data show CDR1 as LNHDA and CDR2 as SQIVND (reference sequence). This CDR3 spans 13 amino acids. CDR3 DNA: TGTGCCAGTAGTATTCTTCGGGGGAATGAGCAGTTCTTC. Translation: CASSILRGNEQFF.

The chain couples TRBV6-2 or TRBV6-3 to TRBJ1-1, with D unresolved. The germline V gene encodes CDR1 MNHEY and CDR2 SVGEGT. V dropped 5 bases and J dropped 8 bases, with 9 bases sitting between them. The CDR3 is made up of 11 amino acids. The CDR3 bases are TGTGCCAGCAGTCAAGGAGGGGAAGCTTTCTTT. Amino acid sequence: CASSQGGEAFF.

This chain joins TRBV28 and TRBJ1-1, with 10 bases aligning to TRBD1. The junction had 4 bases not matched to a gene; V was cut back by 1 base and J by 5 bases. Germline V gene lookup returns CDR1 MDHEN and CDR2 SYDVKM. This CDR3 region has 15 residues. DNA for the CDR3: TGTGCCAGCAGTTTATACGGGACAGGGGAGACTGAAGCTTTCTTT. This gives the protein CASSLYGTGETEAFF. Combining the CDR3 with reference TRBV28 and TRBJ1-1 gives the whole variable domain DVKVTQSSRYLVKRTGEKVFLECVQDMDHENMFWYRQDPGLGLRLIYFSYDVKMKEKGDIPEGYSVSREKKERFSLILESASTNQTSMYLCASSLYGTGETEAFFGQGTRLTVV.